This TCR beta chain was captured in a study of blood T cells in healthy people across ages. General study points: TCR beta diversity was tightly associated with the proportion of naive T cells.

CDR1 is SQVTM and CDR2 is ANQGSEA in the germline V gene. This CDR3 is built from 14 residues. V shed 3 bases and J shed 0 bases, with 11 bases lying between them. A second PCR, run for about 7 to 11 cycles, used a sample-barcoded 5' primer plus a J-beta primer mix. A single record per CDR3 protein comes from TCRdb applying MiXCR to the 5' RACE reads. The sample lists fewer than 2 million distinct CDR3 sequences, 35% to 50% occurring once. Only one count was recorded for this clonotype. Its antigen remains unknown. Sequenced: blood. The sequence was obtained from a human donor in good health. This chain joins TRBV29-1 and TRBJ1-1, with D possibly being TRBD1 (5 bases). The chain's CDR3 is CSVEGRYMNTEAFF. The CDR3 DNA follows: TGCAGCGTTGAGGGACGGTACATGAACACTGAAGCTTTCTTT.